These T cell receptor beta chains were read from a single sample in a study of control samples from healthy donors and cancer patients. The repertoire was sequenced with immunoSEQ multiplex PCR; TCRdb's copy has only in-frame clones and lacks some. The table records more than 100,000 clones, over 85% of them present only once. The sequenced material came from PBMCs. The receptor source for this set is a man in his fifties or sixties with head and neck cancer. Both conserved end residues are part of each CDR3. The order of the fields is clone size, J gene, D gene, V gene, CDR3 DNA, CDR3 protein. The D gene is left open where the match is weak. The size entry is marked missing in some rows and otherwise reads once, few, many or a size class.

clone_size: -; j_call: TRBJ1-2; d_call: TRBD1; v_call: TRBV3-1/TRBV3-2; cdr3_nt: TGTGCCAGCAGCCAAGATTGGAGGGGGCAGGACTATGGCTACACCTTC; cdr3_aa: CASSQDWRGQDYGYTF
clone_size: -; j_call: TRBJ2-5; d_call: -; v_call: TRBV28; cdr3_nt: TGTGCCAGCAGTTCGACCTCTTCTCCGCCCCAAGAGACCCAGTACTTC; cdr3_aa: CASSSTSSPPQETQYF
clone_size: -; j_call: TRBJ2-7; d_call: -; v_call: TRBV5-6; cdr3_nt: TGTGCCAGCAGACTCCGAGGGGACTCCTACGAGCAGTACTTC; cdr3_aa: CASRLRGDSYEQYF
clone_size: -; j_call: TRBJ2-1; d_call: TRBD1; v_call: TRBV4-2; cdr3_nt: TGTGCCAGCAGCCAAGAGTGGGCGACAGGGGATGAGCAGTTCTTC; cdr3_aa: CASSQEWATGDEQFF
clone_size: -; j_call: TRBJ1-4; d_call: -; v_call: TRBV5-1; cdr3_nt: TGCGCCAGCAGCTTGGAGGGAGAAAACTTTGTCCTGTTTTTT; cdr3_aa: CASSLEGENFVLFF
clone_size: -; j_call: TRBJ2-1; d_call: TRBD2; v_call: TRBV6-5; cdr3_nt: TGTGCCAGCAGTTCCGGGACTAGCTACGATGAGCAGTTCTTC; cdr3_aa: CASSSGTSYDEQFF
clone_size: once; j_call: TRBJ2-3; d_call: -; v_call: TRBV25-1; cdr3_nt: TGTGCCAGCAGTGAGGGACTCGTCCACACAGATACGCAGTATTTT; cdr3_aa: CASSEGLVHTDTQYF
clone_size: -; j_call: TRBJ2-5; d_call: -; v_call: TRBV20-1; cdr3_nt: TGCAGTGCACTCAAAGAGACCCAGTACTTC; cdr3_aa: CSALKETQYF
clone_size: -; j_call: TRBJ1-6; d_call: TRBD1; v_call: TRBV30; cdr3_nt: TGTGCCTGGAGCGCCGACAGGGGGGCACCCCTCCACTTT; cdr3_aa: CAWSADRGAPLHF
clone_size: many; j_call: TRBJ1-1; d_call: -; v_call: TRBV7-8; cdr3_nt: TGTGCCAGCAGCCCGTGGAGACAGCCGAACACTGAAGCTTTCTTT; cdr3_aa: CASSPWRQPNTEAFF
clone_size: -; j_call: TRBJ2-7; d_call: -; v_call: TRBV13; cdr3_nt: TGTGCCAGCAGCCCTGCGGGGACGACCTACGAGCAGTACTTC; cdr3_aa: CASSPAGTTYEQYF
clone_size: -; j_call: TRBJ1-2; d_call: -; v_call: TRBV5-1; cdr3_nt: TGCGCCAGCAGTCCAGAGACTAACTATGGCTACACCTTC; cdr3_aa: CASSPETNYGYTF
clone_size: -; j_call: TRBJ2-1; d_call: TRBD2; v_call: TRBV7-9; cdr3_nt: TGTGCCAGCAGCTTAGGGATTCACCAGCGGGAGGGCTATGAGCAGTTCTTC; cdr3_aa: CASSLGIHQREGYEQFF
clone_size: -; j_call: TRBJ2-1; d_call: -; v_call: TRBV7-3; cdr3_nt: TGTGCCAGCAGCCCAGTGAAGAGCTCCTACAATGAGCAGTTCTTC; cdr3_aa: CASSPVKSSYNEQFF
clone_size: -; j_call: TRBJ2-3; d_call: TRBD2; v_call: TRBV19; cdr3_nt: TGTGCCAGTGGGGACTATGGGTTGGCAGATACGCAGTATTTT; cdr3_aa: CASGDYGLADTQYF
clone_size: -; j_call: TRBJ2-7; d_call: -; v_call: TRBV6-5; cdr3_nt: TGTGCCAGCAGCCCCACAGGGTCCTACGAGCAGTACTTC; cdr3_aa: CASSPTGSYEQYF
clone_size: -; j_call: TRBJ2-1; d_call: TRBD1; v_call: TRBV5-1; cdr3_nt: TGCGCCAGCAGCTTGGGACAGGGAAACAATGAGCAGTTCTTC; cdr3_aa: CASSLGQGNNEQFF
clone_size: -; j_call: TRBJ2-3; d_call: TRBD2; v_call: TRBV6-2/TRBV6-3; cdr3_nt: TGTGCCAGCAGTTCCGGGACTAGCGGGGCAGATACGCAGTATTTT; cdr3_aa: CASSSGTSGADTQYF